This T cell receptor beta chain originates from a study of cytomegalovirus exposure and HLA in healthy donors. In this sample, this clone turned up a few times. The antigen remains unidentified. Researchers ran the PCR with 60 Vbeta and 13 Jbeta primers. The method was immunoSEQ multiplex PCR; TCRdb's version includes in-frame clones alone and lacks a portion of them. This sample has tens of thousands of clones, with around 60% found just once. CDR1 and CDR2 (germline): SNHLY, FYNNEI. This CDR3 has 15 amino acids. The ends were cut back, 6 bases at V and 2 bases at J, with 17 bases in the middle. Findings and limits, study-wide: According to an earlier analysis, most TCR beta V segments yielded productive rearrangements about 87% or about 30% of the time.

Specimen: PBMCs. The sequence was obtained from a male donor in good health and CMV-seropositive. V usage is TRBV2 and J usage is TRBJ2-7, with D perhaps TRBD1 (6 bases). The CDR3 region has the DNA TGTGCCAGCAGGCGAGCGGTGACAGGTGCCTACGAGCAGTACTTC. Residues: CASRRAVTGAYEQYF.